One sample yielded the 28 T cell receptor beta chains listed below, sequenced in a study of control samples from healthy donors and cancer patients. The assay was immunoSEQ multiplex PCR, and TCRdb's table has in-frame clones only and misses some. The table records some 140,000 clones, approximately 86% of them present only once. Sequencing input: blood. These receptors all come from a young woman in good health.

The chain is built from TRBV19 and TRBJ1-2, with 7 bases that match TRBD1. Germline lookup yields CDR1 LNHDA and CDR2 SQIVND (reference sequence). Germline trimming cut 6 bases from V and 2 bases from J; bases unmatched to any gene: 9. The CDR3 loop spans 15 amino acids. The CDR3 region is CASRRDRDGNYGYTF. DNA for the CDR3: TGTGCCAGTAGAAGAGACAGGGACGGAAACTATGGCTACACCTTC.

The rearrangement uses TRBV7-9 and TRBJ1-1; D not resolved. CDR1 SEHNR and CDR2 FQNEAQ come from the germline V gene (reference sequence). The CDR3 runs 13 residues. The V end lost 5 bases, the J end lost 0 bases, and 7 bases lay between the germline ends. CDR3 loop: CASSATVNTEAFF. In DNA, the CDR3 is TGTGCCAGCAGCGCGACGGTGAACACTGAAGCTTTCTTT.

The gene calls are TRBV7-2 and TRBJ2-7; unclear D gene. The CDR3 is made up of 11 amino acids. The ends were cut back, 5 bases at V and 6 bases at J, with 8 bases in the middle. Germline CDR1 SGHTA, CDR2 FQGNSA. The CDR3 nucleotides are TGTGCCAGCAGCCCCGCCCGCGAGCAGTACTTC. It codes for CASSPAREQYF.

The chain has TRBV5-1 and TRBJ1-4, with 8 bases identical to TRBD1. The CDR3 contains 16 residues. Germline V gene sequence: CDR1 SGHRS, CDR2 YFSETQ. The junction had 2 bases not matched to a gene; V was cut back by 0 bases and J by 1 base. The CDR3 nucleotides read TGCGCCAGCAGCTTGGTCGGACAGGGAACTAATGAAAAACTGTTTTTT. It encodes CASSLVGQGTNEKLFF.

V is TRBV4-2 and J is TRBJ1-5; D gene ambiguous. The CDR3 totals 13 residues. The V and J ends lost 0 bases and 9 bases respectively, with 9 bases between them. The germline CDR1 and CDR2 sequences are LGHNA and YNFKEQ. In nucleotides, the CDR3 is TGTGCCAGCAGCCAAGATCCGGCAGGGCCCCAGCATTTT. This translates into CASSQDPAGPQHF.

This clone was seen only once. The chain recombines TRBV7-9 with TRBJ2-7; 9 bases line up with TRBD1. Germline V gene sequence: CDR1 SEHNR, CDR2 FQNEAQ (reference sequence). The CDR3 has 14 residues. With V trimmed by 6 bases and J by 4 bases, 7 bases remained unmatched. This CDR3 is CASSLAGQGYEQYF. The DNA of the CDR3 is TGTGCCAGCAGTCTGGCGGGACAGGGTTACGAGCAGTACTTC.

The chain employs TRBV5-8 and TRBJ2-3; the D call may be TRBD1 or TRBD2 (6 bases each). In germline, CDR1 is SGHTS, CDR2 YDEGEE. The CDR3 sequence is 15 residues long. Trimming left V 3 bases short and J 5 bases short, with 16 bases between. CDR3 coding DNA: TGTGCCAGCAGCTGGGGGGCAGGAACCGAAGATACGCAGTATTTT. It encodes CASSWGAGTEDTQYF.

This clone appeared a single time. V gene TRBV5-1 combines with J gene TRBJ2-1; the match to TRBD1 covers 9 bases. The CDR3 is 16 amino acids. The V gene end was trimmed by 1 base and the J gene end by 6 bases; junction bases not matched to a gene: 8. Germline values: CDR1 SGHRS, CDR2 YFSETQ. This CDR3 is CASSLIGDRVTNEQFF. The CDR3 DNA reads TGCGCCAGCAGCTTGATAGGGGACAGGGTCACCAATGAGCAGTTCTTC.

This chain links TRBV4-2 with TRBJ2-2, with 7 bases identical to TRBD1. V lost 0 bases and J lost 3; bases outside the gene matches: 7. The CDR3 sequence is 17 residues long. Per the germline V gene, CDR1 is LGHNA and CDR2 is YNFKEQ. In nucleotides, the CDR3 is TGTGCCAGCAGCCAAGAGGTCCGGACAGGCTACACCGGGGAGCTGTTTTTT. Amino acid sequence: CASSQEVRTGYTGELFF.

The CDR3 loop is CASSAFSDTQYF. The CDR3 coding sequence is TGTGCCAGCAGTGCCTTTTCGGATACGCAGTATTTT. The J gene is TRBJ2-3, the V gene TRBV2; D gene ambiguous. Germline CDR1 SNHLY, CDR2 FYNNEI. Trimming pared 4 bases from V and 6 bases from J, leaving 8 bases between. The CDR3 spans 12 residues.

The chain joins TRBV12-3 or TRBV12-4 to TRBJ1-1; D is unresolved. This CDR3 has 13 amino acids. Trimming cost V 2 bases and J 0 bases, with 4 bases left between them. The CDR3 loop is CASSLQVNTEAFF. CDR3 sequence (DNA): TGTGCCAGCAGTTTACAGGTGAACACTGAAGCTTTCTTT.

V gene TRBV29-1 combines with J gene TRBJ2-5, with 7 bases that match TRBD1. V lost 3 bases, J lost 4 bases, and 5 bases stayed unmatched. The CDR3 loop spans 13 amino acids. Germline CDR1 and CDR2: SQVTM and ANQGSEA. The CDR3 DNA follows: TGCAGCGTTGATGGCAGGGGGTCAGAGACCCAGTACTTC. As protein: CSVDGRGSETQYF.

There are a few counts of this clone. The chain combines TRBV15 with TRBJ1-2; D is perhaps TRBD1 (5 bases). The germline gives CDR1 LNHNV, CDR2 YYDKDF (reference sequence). Trimming took 2 bases from V and 8 from J, leaving 15 bases between them. This CDR3 region has 14 residues. The CDR3 DNA follows: TGTGCCACCAGCAGATCCCGTGGGGCCCGGGGCTACACCTTC. It specifies CATSRSRGARGYTF.

The chain carries TRBV18 and TRBJ1-1; tentatively, D is TRBD1 (6 bases). The CDR3 extends over 14 amino acids. Trimming removed 0 bases at V and 6 bases at J, with 11 bases between. CDR1 KGHSH and CDR2 LQKENI come from the germline V gene. The CDR3 DNA reads as TGTGCCAGCTCACCACCTCTTGGGGGCCCTGAAGCTTTCTTT. Its protein is CASSPPLGGPEAFF.

The V gene is TRBV5-6, the J gene TRBJ1-6, with unresolved D. Trimming removed 1 base from V and 2 bases from J, with 13 bases in between. Germline-derived CDR1 and CDR2 are SGHDT and YYEEEE. The CDR3 has 17 amino acids. This chain's CDR3 is CASSLRPGLTYNSPLHF. Here the CDR3 DNA reads TGTGCCAGCAGCTTGCGGCCAGGCCTTACCTATAATTCACCCCTCCACTTT.

This clone turned up a few times. The V call is TRBV28, the J call TRBJ1-2; the match to TRBD1 covers 7 bases. The CDR3 totals 13 residues. V lost 7 bases, J lost 7 bases, and 9 bases stayed unmatched. CDR1 is MDHEN, CDR2 SYDVKM, per germline. The CDR3 spells CASTGTVESGYTF. The CDR3 bases are TGTGCCAGCACAGGGACAGTAGAGAGTGGCTACACCTTC.

The chain links TRBV28 to TRBJ1-2, with 8 bases lining up with TRBD1. This CDR3 contains 14 residues. The germline gives CDR1 MDHEN, CDR2 SYDVKM. V was clipped by 6 bases and J by 8 bases; unmatched bases: 11. The CDR3 nucleotides are TGTGCCAGCAGCATCCCCCAGGGGGCGAGCGGCTACACCTTC. The encoded protein is CASSIPQGASGYTF.

Concerning this clone itself: At the DNA level, this CDR3 is encoded by other sequences in the same sample as well. The chain links TRBV19 to TRBJ1-5; 7 bases fit TRBD1. Looked up from germline, CDR1 is LNHDA and CDR2 is SQIVND (reference sequence). The CDR3 is 15 residues long. V dropped 7 bases and J dropped 12; count of bases not matched to a gene: 18. The DNA of the CDR3 is TGTGCCAGTATTGGAACAGGGGACTCCCTAGGTATCCAGCATTTT. Protein product: CASIGTGDSLGIQHF.

The chain is built from TRBV5-6 and TRBJ2-7; TRBD1 is a possible D gene (5 bases). The V end lost 8 bases, the J end lost 2 bases, and 14 bases lay between the germline ends. Germline CDR1 reads SGHDT; CDR2 reads YYEEEE. The CDR3 has 13 amino acids. Here the CDR3 reads CARQVLIPYEQYF. CDR3 in DNA: TGTGCCAGACAGGTCCTTATCCCCTACGAGCAGTACTTC.

The V call is TRBV5-1, the J call TRBJ1-2, with TRBD1 identical over 7 bases. Trimming at V came to 4 bases and at J to 8 bases, leaving 8 bases not matched to a gene. The germline CDR1 and CDR2 sequences are SGHRS and YFSETQ. The CDR3 totals 13 residues. The CDR3 protein is CASSADRVEGYTF. The CDR3 DNA follows: TGCGCCAGCAGCGCCGACAGGGTAGAAGGCTACACCTTC.

This chain's CDR3 is CASSRNRENTGELFF. Written as DNA, the CDR3 is TGTGCCAGCTCAAGAAACAGGGAAAACACCGGGGAGCTGTTTTTT. The rearrangement joins TRBV18 to TRBJ2-2; D possibly corresponds to TRBD1 (6 bases). CDR1 and CDR2 from the germline V gene are KGHSH and LQKENI. The CDR3 totals 15 residues. V was shortened by 5 bases and J by 2 bases, with 12 bases between the two germline ends.

This sequence joins TRBV5-6 and TRBJ1-5; D is unclear. From germline, CDR1 is SGHDT and CDR2 YYEEEE. V was trimmed by 4 bases and J by 0 bases, leaving 5 bases between them. This CDR3 is 13 amino acids long. The CDR3 region has the DNA TGTGCCAGCAGCCGTTATAGCAATCAGCCCCAGCATTTT. Protein sequence: CASSRYSNQPQHF.

This clone showed up just once. The J gene is TRBJ1-1, the V gene TRBV5-4; the match to TRBD1 covers 8 bases. CDR3 length equals 15 residues. V was clipped by 4 bases and J by 2 bases; unmatched bases: 7. Germline V gene sequence: CDR1 SGHNT, CDR2 YYREEE (reference sequence). CDR3 nucleotides: TGTGCCAGCAGCACCCTGACAGGGGCTAACACTGAAGCTTTCTTT. It encodes CASSTLTGANTEAFF.

The chain has TRBV5-1 and TRBJ1-1; possible D gene TRBD1, 5 bases. This CDR3 contains 14 residues. Germline loops: CDR1 SGHRS, CDR2 YFSETQ. The V end lost 4 bases, the J end lost 5 bases, and 15 bases lay between the germline ends. Here the CDR3 DNA reads TGCGCCAGCAGCATAAACCGGGGGTTAACTGAAGCTTTCTTT. It translates to CASSINRGLTEAFF.

This chain connects TRBV6-2 or TRBV6-3 to TRBJ1-5, with D unresolved. This CDR3 is 14 amino acids long. The V and J ends lost 0 bases and 4 bases respectively, with 7 bases between them. Germline V gene data show CDR1 as MNHEY and CDR2 as SVGEGT. CDR3 amino acids: CASSYSTGNQPQHF. The CDR3 DNA reads as TGTGCCAGCAGTTACTCGACGGGAAATCAGCCCCAGCATTTT.

The J gene is TRBJ1-3, the V gene TRBV6-2 or TRBV6-3; tentatively, D is TRBD1 (5 bases). The germline V gene encodes CDR1 MNHEY and CDR2 SVGEGT. The CDR3 totals 15 residues. Trimming removed 4 bases at V and 0 bases at J, with 10 bases between. CDR3 sequence: CASSFGTYSGNTIYF. The CDR3 DNA sequence: TGTGCCAGCAGTTTTGGGACCTACTCTGGAAACACCATATATTTT.

The V gene is TRBV19, the J gene TRBJ1-2; 7 positions match TRBD1. Germline V gene data show CDR1 as LNHDA and CDR2 as SQIVND (reference sequence). The V gene end was trimmed by 0 bases and the J gene end by 7 bases; junction bases not matched to a gene: 8. This CDR3 comprises 15 residues. The CDR3 sequence: CASSIDGEGGSGYTF. In DNA form, the CDR3 reads TGTGCCAGTAGTATAGATGGCGAAGGGGGCAGTGGCTACACCTTC.

This sequence joins TRBV15 and TRBJ1-2; D possibly corresponds to TRBD1 (6 bases). Germline V CDR1 and CDR2: LNHNV, YYDKDF (reference sequence). Trimming pared 0 bases from V and 8 bases from J, leaving 13 bases between. The CDR3 loop spans 14 amino acids. The CDR3 loop reads CATSRDLGQRGYTF. DNA of the CDR3: TGTGCCACCAGCAGAGATCTAGGACAGCGAGGCTACACCTTC.